Described below is a single TCR beta chain sequence and its context. TCRdb's table, derived via immunoSEQ multiplex PCR, lists solely in-frame clones and lacks some. The sample carries tens of thousands of clones, 85% to 90% recorded once. This sample was taken from a study of control samples from healthy donors and cancer patients. Germline V CDR1 and CDR2: SGHAT, FQNNGV. Trimming cost V 6 bases and J 0 bases, with 11 bases left between them. The CDR3 totals 15 residues. The sample taken for sequencing was PBMCs. The chain couples TRBV11-2 to TRBJ2-2; D unresolved. The sequence derives from a woman aged 60-70 years with head and neck cancer. CDR3 protein: CASRTTGANTGELFF. The CDR3, as DNA: TGTGCCAGCAGGACGACTGGCGCGAACACCGGGGAGCTGTTTTTT.